The 21 T cell receptor beta chains reported below all come from one sample, sequenced in a study of regulatory T cells in long-lasting Graves disease. The authors built TCR beta libraries using iRepertoire HTBI primers and Arm-PCR of CDR3 regions. TCRdb redid the calling of the multiplex PCR reads with MiXCR, one entry per CDR3 protein. This sample has about 470,000 distinct CDR3 sequences, with more than 20% found just once. The sample's time point: persistent/refractory GD, antithyroid drugs over 5 years with positive TRAb. PBMC RNA served as the TCR library source. The source material was peripheral blood mononuclear cells (PBMCs), sampled when the disease was refractory, from a patient treated with antithyroid drugs. Receptors originate from a female donor with Graves disease.

A few counts support this clonotype. The V and J genes are TRBV6-1 and TRBJ2-7; 7 bases align to TRBD2. Trimming removed 6 bases from V and 7 bases from J; junction bases left unmatched: 6. CDR3 size: 12 residues. The germline V gene encodes CDR1 MNHNS and CDR2 SASEGT. CDR3 residues: CASSLRLAEQYF. In nucleotides, the CDR3 is TGTGCCAGCAGCCTCAGACTAGCAGAGCAGTACTTC.

This clonotype has a count of ten or more. The CDR3 DNA is TGTGCCAGCAGTTCCATCCGGGACAGGGGGCGCGGGACTGAAGCTTTCTTT. It translates to CASSSIRDRGRGTEAFF. The rearrangement links TRBV6-5 to TRBJ1-1, with 12 bases fitting TRBD1. The V and J ends lost 4 bases and 5 bases, in that order; junction bases with no gene match: 11. CDR3 length: 17 residues. Looked up from germline, CDR1 is MNHEY and CDR2 is SVGAGI.

The rearrangement links TRBV7-9 to TRBJ2-7; D unclear. The length of the CDR3 is 13 residues. V lost 3 bases and J lost 5, with 11 bases in between. Germline CDR1 reads SEHNR; CDR2 reads FQNEAQ (reference sequence). DNA for the CDR3: TGTGCCAGCAGCTTCTGGGGTGCGGACGAGCAGTACTTC. It translates to CASSFWGADEQYF.

This clonotype was seen repeatedly, ten times or more. The V call is TRBV2, the J call TRBJ1-1, with D possibly being TRBD1 (5 bases). CDR1 and CDR2 from the germline V gene are SNHLY and FYNNEI. The ends were cut back, 7 bases at V and 1 base at J, with 16 bases in the middle. This CDR3 region has 15 residues. The CDR3 DNA reads as TGTGCCAGCACTAGACCGGGACTGGCGAACACTGAAGCTTTCTTT. It yields the protein CASTRPGLANTEAFF.

V and J are TRBV27 and TRBJ1-4, with TRBD1 matching over 7 bases. After removal of 5 bases from V and 6 bases from J, the junction contained 18 bases not matched to a gene. The germline CDR1 and CDR2 sequences are MNHEY and SMNVEV (reference sequence). The CDR3 sequence is 18 residues long. CDR3 in amino acids: CASSRSYRGRSTDEKLFF. The CDR3 coding sequence is TGTGCCAGCAGTAGATCCTACAGGGGACGTTCAACGGATGAAAAACTGTTTTTT.

The chain uses TRBV7-9 and TRBJ2-3; the D gene is possibly TRBD1 (5 bases). Germline CDR1 SEHNR, CDR2 FQNEAQ (reference sequence). The ends were cut back, 1 base at V and 2 bases at J, with 7 bases in the middle. The CDR3 is 14 residues long. The CDR3 DNA is TGTGCCAGCAGCTTAGACAGGTTCACAGATACGCAGTATTTT. Protein sequence: CASSLDRFTDTQYF.

This clonotype was observed a few times. CDR3 sequence reads: CASSIGTGPTPDGYTF. In DNA, the CDR3 is TGTGCCAGTAGTATCGGGACAGGCCCCACTCCGGATGGCTACACCTTC. The chain couples TRBV19 to TRBJ1-2, with 8 bases fitting TRBD1. The CDR3 has 16 residues. Germline CDR1 LNHDA, CDR2 SQIVND (reference sequence). V shed 3 bases and J 6 bases; nucleotides not matched to a gene: 12.

This chain's CDR3 is CASSLKGRLTEAFF. In DNA form, the CDR3 reads TGTGCCAGCAGTTTAAAAGGGAGATTGACTGAAGCTTTCTTT. This chain uses TRBV12-3 or TRBV12-4 with TRBJ1-1, with unresolved D. This CDR3 region has 14 residues. V was pared by 2 bases and J by 5 bases, with 12 bases between.

The gene calls are TRBV6-6 and TRBJ2-7; D uncertain. Germline V gene lookup returns CDR1 MNHNY and CDR2 SVGAGI (reference sequence). Trimming stripped 0 bases from V and 4 bases from J, with 10 bases between. The CDR3 spans 14 residues. DNA of the CDR3: TGTGCCAGCAGTTACTCGTTGTTGGGGTACGAGCAGTACTTC. It specifies CASSYSLLGYEQYF.

This chain uses TRBV6-2 or TRBV6-3 with TRBJ2-4; TRBD1 aligns across 7 bases. Losses at the gene ends were 4 bases for V and 2 bases for J; bases not matched to a gene: 8. The CDR3 covers 16 residues. Germline V gives CDR1 MNHEY, CDR2 SVGEGT. In nucleotides, the CDR3 is TGTGCCAGCAGTTCTAATCCCAGGGGGTCCAAAAACATTCAGTACTTC. The encoded protein is CASSSNPRGSKNIQYF.

The V gene is TRBV4-1, the J gene TRBJ2-7; no firm D call. CDR1 is MGHRA, CDR2 YSYEKL, per germline. The CDR3 loop spans 14 amino acids. V was clipped by 4 bases and J by 7 bases, with 17 bases between them. The DNA of the CDR3 is TGCGCCAGCAGCCTAACCTTAACTATAACTGAGCAGTACTTC. Its translation is CASSLTLTITEQYF.

This chain links TRBV15 with TRBJ2-7; 7 nucleotides match TRBD2. Germline V lookup: CDR1 LNHNV, CDR2 YYDKDF (reference sequence). CDR3 length: 17 residues. The V segment lost 2 bases and the J segment 2 bases; nucleotides outside the gene matches: 12. The CDR3 is CATSRLALGEGPYEQYF. The DNA for the CDR3 is TGTGCCACCAGCAGACTCGCGTTGGGGGAGGGTCCCTACGAGCAGTACTTC.

This clonotype was seen ten or more times. CDR3 region: CASSEALEVLTEQRGELFF. The CDR3 DNA reads as TGTGCCAGCAGTGAAGCCCTAGAGGTCTTAACGGAACAACGCGGGGAGCTGTTTTTT. The chain combines TRBV2 with TRBJ2-2; D ambiguous. The CDR3 totals 19 residues. V dropped 0 bases and J dropped 7 bases, with 24 bases sitting between them. Germline loops: CDR1 SNHLY, CDR2 FYNNEI.

This clonotype has more than one count but fewer than ten. The chain carries TRBV6-5 and TRBJ2-5, with 10 bases identical to TRBD2. Trimming removed 0 bases from V and 5 bases from J; junction bases left unmatched: 6. Germline CDR1 and CDR2: MNHEY and SVGAGI. This CDR3 contains 16 residues. This CDR3 reads CASSYSSLAGAETQYF. CDR3 sequence (DNA): TGTGCCAGCAGTTACTCGAGCCTAGCGGGAGCTGAGACCCAGTACTTC.

A few counts support this clonotype. V is TRBV30 and J is TRBJ1-3; D perhaps matches TRBD1 (5 bases). In germline, CDR1 is GTSNPN, CDR2 SVGIG (reference sequence). Trimming stripped 5 bases from V and 2 bases from J, with 10 bases between. The CDR3 covers 13 residues. The CDR3, as DNA: TGTGCCTGGGGAAGGGGAACTGGAAACACCATATATTTT. As protein: CAWGRGTGNTIYF. The variable domain in full, completed from reference TRBV30 and TRBJ1-3, reads SQTIHQWPATLVQPVGSPLSLECTVEGTSNPNLYWYRQAAGRGLQLLFYSVGIGQISSEVPQNLSASRPQDRQFILSSKKLLLSDSGFYLCAWGRGTGNTIYFGEGSWLTVV.

This chain uses TRBV7-9 with TRBJ2-7; TRBD1 matches at 8 bases. CDR3 length: 16 amino acids. The J segment lost 1 base and the V segment lost 1 base, leaving 6 bases of the junction unmatched. Germline V CDR1 and CDR2: SEHNR, FQNEAQ (reference sequence). CDR3 region: CASSLVTGQGSYEQYF. The CDR3 DNA reads TGTGCCAGCAGCTTAGTCACAGGACAGGGTTCCTACGAGCAGTACTTC.

This clonotype was detected only a few times. This chain links TRBV6-1 with TRBJ2-7; tentative D call: TRBD1 (5 bases). The germline gives CDR1 MNHNS, CDR2 SASEGT. This CDR3 comprises 15 residues. V was trimmed by 5 bases and J by 3 bases, leaving 17 bases between them. The CDR3 DNA follows: TGTGCCAGCAGTCTGATCCAGGGTGAGGACTACGAGCAGTACTTC. This translates into CASSLIQGEDYEQYF.

The CDR3 coding sequence is TGTGCCAGCAGCTTAGGGGGGGGAAGGAACACCGGGGAGCTGTTTTTT. This translates into CASSLGGGRNTGELFF. V usage is TRBV11-2 and J usage is TRBJ2-2, with TRBD2 identical over 7 bases. Losses at the gene ends were 1 base for V and 1 base for J; bases not matched to a gene: 3. This CDR3 comprises 16 residues. CDR1 SGHAT and CDR2 FQNNGV come from the germline V gene.

In the case of this clonotype: This may be a read error, as it is one base from a much larger clone. The chain uses TRBV2 and TRBJ1-1; a possible D gene is TRBD1 (5 bases). CDR3 length: 14 amino acids. CDR1 SNHLY and CDR2 FYNNEI come from the germline V gene. CDR3 protein: CASSELGVNAEAFF. CDR3 coding DNA: TGTGCCAGCAGTGAACTGGGGGTGAACGCTGAAGCTTTCTTT.

This clonotype was seen repeatedly, ten times or more. The chain uses TRBV10-3 and TRBJ1-2; the D is unclear. From germline, CDR1 is ENHRY and CDR2 SYGVKD. The CDR3 is 13 amino acids. The V gene lost 2 bases and the J gene lost 6 bases, with 10 bases spanning the gap. CDR3 protein: CAISEIAGNGYTF. CDR3 nucleotide sequence: TGTGCCATCAGTGAGATCGCGGGGAATGGCTACACCTTC.

This clonotype has more than one count but fewer than ten. V usage is TRBV27 and J usage is TRBJ2-5, with D uncertain. CDR3 length: 14 residues. Germline CDR1 reads MNHEY; CDR2 reads SMNVEV (reference sequence). Trimming left V 6 bases short and J 1 base short, with 12 bases between. The CDR3: CASSKYTRQETQYF. DNA of the CDR3: TGTGCCAGCAGCAAATACACCCGCCAAGAGACCCAGTACTTC.